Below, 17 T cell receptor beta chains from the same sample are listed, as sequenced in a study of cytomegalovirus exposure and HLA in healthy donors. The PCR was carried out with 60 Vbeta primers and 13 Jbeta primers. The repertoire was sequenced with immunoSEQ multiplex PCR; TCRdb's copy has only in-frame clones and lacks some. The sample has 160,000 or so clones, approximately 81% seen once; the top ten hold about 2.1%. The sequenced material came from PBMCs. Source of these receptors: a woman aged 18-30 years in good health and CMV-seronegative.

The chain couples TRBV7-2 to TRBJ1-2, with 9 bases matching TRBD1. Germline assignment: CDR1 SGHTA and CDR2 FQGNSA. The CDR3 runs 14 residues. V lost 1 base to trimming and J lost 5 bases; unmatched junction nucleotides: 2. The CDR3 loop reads CASSLGQGEYGYTF. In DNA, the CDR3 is TGTGCCAGCAGCTTAGGACAGGGGGAATATGGCTACACCTTC.

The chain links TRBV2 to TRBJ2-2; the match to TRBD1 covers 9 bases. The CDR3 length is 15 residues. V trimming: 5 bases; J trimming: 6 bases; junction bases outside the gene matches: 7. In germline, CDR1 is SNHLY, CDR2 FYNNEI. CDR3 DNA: TGTGCCAGCAGTCGAGACAGGGGGGGATCCGGGGAGCTGTTTTTT. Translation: CASSRDRGGSGELFF.

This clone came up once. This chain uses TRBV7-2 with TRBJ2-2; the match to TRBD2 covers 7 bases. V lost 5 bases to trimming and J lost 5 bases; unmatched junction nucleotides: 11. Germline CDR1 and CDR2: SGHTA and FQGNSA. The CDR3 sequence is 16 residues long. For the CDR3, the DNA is TGTGCCAGCAGCAGATGGGGGGGAGCGGTAACCGGGGAGCTGTTTTTT. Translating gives CASSRWGGAVTGELFF.

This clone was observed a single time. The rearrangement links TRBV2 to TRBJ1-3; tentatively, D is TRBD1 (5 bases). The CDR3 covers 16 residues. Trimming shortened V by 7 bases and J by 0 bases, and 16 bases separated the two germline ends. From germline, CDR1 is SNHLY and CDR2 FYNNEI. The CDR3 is CASTPRVQTSGNTIYF. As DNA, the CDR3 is TGTGCCAGCACCCCCAGGGTACAGACCTCTGGAAACACCATATATTTT.

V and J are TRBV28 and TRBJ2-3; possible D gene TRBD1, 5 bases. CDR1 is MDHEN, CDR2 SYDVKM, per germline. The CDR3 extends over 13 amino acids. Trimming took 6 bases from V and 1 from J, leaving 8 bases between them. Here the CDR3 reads CASRGAGTDTQYF. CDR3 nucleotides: TGTGCCAGCAGAGGGGCTGGCACAGATACGCAGTATTTT.

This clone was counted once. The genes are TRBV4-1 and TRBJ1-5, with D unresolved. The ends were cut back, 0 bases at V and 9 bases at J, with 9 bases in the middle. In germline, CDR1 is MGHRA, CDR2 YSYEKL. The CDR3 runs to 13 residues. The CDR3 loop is CASSQDRLGPQHF. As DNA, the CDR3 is TGCGCCAGCAGCCAAGATCGTCTCGGGCCCCAGCATTTT.

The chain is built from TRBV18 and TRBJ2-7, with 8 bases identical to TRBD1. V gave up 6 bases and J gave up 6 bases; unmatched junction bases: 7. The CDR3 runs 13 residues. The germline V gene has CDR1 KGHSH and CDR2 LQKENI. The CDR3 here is CASSTEQGGEQYF. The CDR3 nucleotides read TGTGCCAGCTCGACGGAACAGGGGGGCGAGCAGTACTTC.

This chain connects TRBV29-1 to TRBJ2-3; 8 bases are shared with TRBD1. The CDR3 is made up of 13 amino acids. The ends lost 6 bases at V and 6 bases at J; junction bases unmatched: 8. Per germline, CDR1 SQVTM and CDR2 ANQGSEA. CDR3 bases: TGCAGCGTCGCTGCAGGACAGGGTGATACGCAGTATTTT. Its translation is CSVAAGQGDTQYF.

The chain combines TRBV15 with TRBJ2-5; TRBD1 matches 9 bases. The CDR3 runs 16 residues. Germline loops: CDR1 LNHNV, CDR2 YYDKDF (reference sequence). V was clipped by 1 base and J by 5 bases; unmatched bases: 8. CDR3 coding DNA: TGTGCCACCAGCAGAGTGGGGGACAGGGTCGGGGAGACCCAGTACTTC. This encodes CATSRVGDRVGETQYF.

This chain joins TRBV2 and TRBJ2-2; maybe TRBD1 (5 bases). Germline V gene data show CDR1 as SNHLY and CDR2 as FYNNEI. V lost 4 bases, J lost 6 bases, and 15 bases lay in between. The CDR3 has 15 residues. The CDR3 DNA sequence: TGTGCCAGCAGTGGTCACAGGCTAACCCCCGGGGAGCTGTTTTTT. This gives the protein CASSGHRLTPGELFF.

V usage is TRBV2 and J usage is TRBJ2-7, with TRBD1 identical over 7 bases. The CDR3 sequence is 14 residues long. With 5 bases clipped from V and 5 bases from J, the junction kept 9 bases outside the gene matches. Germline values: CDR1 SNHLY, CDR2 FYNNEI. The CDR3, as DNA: TGTGCCAGCAGTAGACAGGGCGTTGACCACGAGCAGTACTTC. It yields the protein CASSRQGVDHEQYF.

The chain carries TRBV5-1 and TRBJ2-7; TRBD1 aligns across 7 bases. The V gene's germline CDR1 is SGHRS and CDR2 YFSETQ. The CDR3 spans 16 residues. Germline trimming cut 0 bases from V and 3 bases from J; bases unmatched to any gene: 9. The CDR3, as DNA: TGCGCCAGCAGCTTGGGCCTCCCGGGACAGTTCTACGAGCAGTACTTC. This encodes CASSLGLPGQFYEQYF.

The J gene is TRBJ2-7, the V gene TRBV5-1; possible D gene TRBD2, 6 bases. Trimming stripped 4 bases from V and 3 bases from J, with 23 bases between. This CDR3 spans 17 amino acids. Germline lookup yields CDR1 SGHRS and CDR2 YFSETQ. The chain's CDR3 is CASSVDRDFEMGYEQYF. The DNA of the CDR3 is TGCGCCAGCAGCGTAGACCGGGACTTTGAAATGGGCTACGAGCAGTACTTC.

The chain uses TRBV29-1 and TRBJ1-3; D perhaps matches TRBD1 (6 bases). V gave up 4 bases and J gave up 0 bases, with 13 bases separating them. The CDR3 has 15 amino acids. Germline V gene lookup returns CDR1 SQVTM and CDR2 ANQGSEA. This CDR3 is CSVALTGTSGNTIYF. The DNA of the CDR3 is TGCAGCGTTGCCCTCACAGGGACCTCTGGAAACACCATATATTTT.

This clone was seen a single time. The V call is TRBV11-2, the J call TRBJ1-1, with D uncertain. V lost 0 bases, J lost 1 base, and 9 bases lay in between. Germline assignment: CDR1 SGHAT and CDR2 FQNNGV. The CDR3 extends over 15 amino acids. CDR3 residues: CASSLDRLPNTEAFF. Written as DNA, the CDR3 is TGTGCCAGCAGCTTAGATCGACTGCCGAACACTGAAGCTTTCTTT. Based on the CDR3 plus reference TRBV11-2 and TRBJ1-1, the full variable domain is EAGVAQSPRYKIIEKRQSVAFWCNPISGHATLYWYQQILGQGPKLLIQFQNNGVVDDSQLPKDRFSAERLKGVDSTLKIQPAKLEDSAVYLCASSLDRLPNTEAFFGQGTRLTVV.

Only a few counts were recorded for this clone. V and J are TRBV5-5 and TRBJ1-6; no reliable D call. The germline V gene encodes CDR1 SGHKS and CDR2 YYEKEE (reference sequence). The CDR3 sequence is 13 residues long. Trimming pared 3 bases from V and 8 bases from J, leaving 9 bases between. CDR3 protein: CASSSQRDSPLHF. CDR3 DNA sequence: TGTGCCAGCAGCTCCCAGAGGGATTCACCCCTCCACTTT.

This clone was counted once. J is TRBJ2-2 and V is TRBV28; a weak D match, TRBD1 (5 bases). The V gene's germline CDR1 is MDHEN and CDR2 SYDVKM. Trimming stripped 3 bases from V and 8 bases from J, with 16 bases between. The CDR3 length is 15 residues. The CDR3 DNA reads TGTGCCAGCAGTTTCGCAGGGTTAACCTCGGGGGAGCTGTTTTTT. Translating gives CASSFAGLTSGELFF.